This TCR beta chain emerged from a study of shared clonotypes between healthy human individuals. Whole-study results and caveats: Larger estimated richness was generally seen in naive subsets than in memory subsets. Among four donors, roughly 5% of naive CD4 clonotypes were found in common.

This CDR3 region has 15 residues. With 0 bases removed from V and 0 bases from J, the gap between germline ends came to 9 bases. CDR1 and CDR2 (germline): SGHRS, YFSETQ. Comment on this clone: Its antigen is currently unknown.

Negatively enriched CD4+ T cells were divided by CD45RA into naive and memory. Over several immunoSEQ plates, each subset's genomic DNA was distributed in even portions. Method: immunoSEQ multiplex PCR; TCRdb's copy keeps in-frame clones and lacks some. The table shows approximately 2.5 million clones, with roughly 93% occurring only once. V usage is TRBV5-1 and J usage is TRBJ1-1, with D maybe TRBD1 (5 bases). Sequences were obtained from naive CD4+ T cells from PBMCs. Sample subset: CD45RA+ positively selected. The sequence was collected from a man aged 18 to 35 in good health. Some clones in this sample may be carry-over from other donors' samples. In DNA, the CDR3 is TGCGCCAGCAGCTTGGCGACAGTTCTGAACACTGAAGCTTTCTTT. Translation gives CASSLATVLNTEAFF.